This is a list of T cell receptor beta chains from one sample in a study of siplizumab effects on memory and regulatory T cells. Clones were sequenced by immunoSEQ multiplex PCR, and TCRdb holds only the in-frame ones, with some missing. Altogether 70,000 to 90,000 clones are present, 93% being singletons, with the ten largest covering about 5%. The sample consisted of CD8+ T cells sorted from blood. Receptor source: a human donor in good health. Each CDR3 is given with its conserved first and last residue. Each record gives: V gene, J gene, clone size, D gene, CDR3 protein, CDR3 DNA. D genes are given only for firm matches. Where a row states a size, it is once, few, many or the class of an expanded clone; other rows omit it.

v_call: TRBV5-4; j_call: TRBJ1-5; clone_size: -; d_call: -; cdr3_aa: CASTMQLQPQHF; cdr3_nt: TGTGCCAGCACCATGCAGCTTCAGCCCCAGCATTTT
v_call: TRBV7-2; j_call: TRBJ2-7; clone_size: -; d_call: TRBD2; cdr3_aa: CASSFSGGHSYEQYF; cdr3_nt: TGTGCCAGCAGCTTTAGCGGGGGGCACTCCTACGAGCAGTACTTC
v_call: TRBV5-4; j_call: TRBJ2-7; clone_size: few; d_call: TRBD1; cdr3_aa: CASSSDRVEQYF; cdr3_nt: TGTGCCAGCAGCTCGGACAGGGTCGAGCAGTACTTC
v_call: TRBV4-2; j_call: TRBJ2-5; clone_size: -; d_call: TRBD2; cdr3_aa: CASSQVVWGAGDQETQYF; cdr3_nt: TGTGCCAGCAGCCAAGTGGTGTGGGGAGCGGGGGACCAAGAGACCCAGTACTTC
v_call: TRBV4-3; j_call: TRBJ2-7; clone_size: -; d_call: -; cdr3_aa: CASSQESEGPYEQYF; cdr3_nt: TGCGCCAGCAGCCAAGAATCCGAAGGACCCTACGAGCAGTACTTC
v_call: TRBV19; j_call: TRBJ2-3; clone_size: -; d_call: -; cdr3_aa: CASSTPPGGATDTQYF; cdr3_nt: TGTGCCAGTAGTACGCCCCCTGGGGGCGCGACAGATACGCAGTATTTT
v_call: TRBV6-5; j_call: TRBJ1-2; clone_size: -; d_call: -; cdr3_aa: CASSYSGSPDGYTF; cdr3_nt: TGTGCCAGCAGTTACTCCGGATCCCCGGATGGCTACACCTTC
v_call: TRBV18; j_call: TRBJ2-5; clone_size: -; d_call: TRBD2; cdr3_aa: CASSPRTGGLLETQYF; cdr3_nt: TGTGCCAGCTCACCGAGAACGGGGGGGCTCCTAGAGACCCAGTACTTC
v_call: TRBV28; j_call: TRBJ1-1; clone_size: -; d_call: -; cdr3_aa: CASSLPGFPSTEAFF; cdr3_nt: TGTGCCAGCAGTCTTCCGGGCTTCCCGTCCACTGAAGCTTTCTTT
v_call: TRBV29-1; j_call: TRBJ2-1; clone_size: -; d_call: -; cdr3_aa: CSVEGGDEQFF; cdr3_nt: TGCAGCGTGGAGGGGGGGGATGAGCAGTTCTTC
v_call: TRBV28; j_call: TRBJ2-7; clone_size: -; d_call: TRBD2; cdr3_aa: CASSYSGAYEQYF; cdr3_nt: TGTGCCAGCAGTTACAGCGGGGCCTACGAGCAGTACTTC
v_call: TRBV9; j_call: TRBJ2-7; clone_size: -; d_call: -; cdr3_aa: CASSVGEGPSYEQYF; cdr3_nt: TGTGCCAGCAGCGTAGGGGAAGGGCCGTCCTACGAGCAGTACTTC
v_call: TRBV5-6; j_call: TRBJ1-5; clone_size: -; d_call: TRBD1; cdr3_aa: CASSLGDSYQPQHF; cdr3_nt: TGTGCCAGCAGCTTGGGGGACAGTTATCAGCCCCAGCATTTT
v_call: TRBV7-9; j_call: TRBJ1-3; clone_size: -; d_call: -; cdr3_aa: CASSLADGGGNTIYF; cdr3_nt: TGTGCCAGCAGCTTAGCGGACGGGGGTGGAAACACCATATATTTT
v_call: TRBV7-8; j_call: TRBJ1-2; clone_size: few; d_call: -; cdr3_aa: CATDESGYTF; cdr3_nt: TGTGCCACAGACGAAAGTGGCTACACCTTC
v_call: TRBV5-5; j_call: TRBJ2-7; clone_size: -; d_call: -; cdr3_aa: CASSPNPSYEQYF; cdr3_nt: TGTGCCAGCAGCCCCAACCCCTCCTACGAGCAGTACTTC
v_call: TRBV5-4; j_call: TRBJ1-1; clone_size: -; d_call: -; cdr3_aa: CASIRGTEAFF; cdr3_nt: TGTGCCAGCATTCGGGGAACTGAAGCTTTCTTT
v_call: TRBV29-1; j_call: TRBJ1-2; clone_size: few; d_call: TRBD1; cdr3_aa: CSVVLGQEYDYGYTF; cdr3_nt: TGCAGCGTTGTTCTCGGACAGGAGTACGATTATGGCTACACCTTC
v_call: TRBV7-2; j_call: TRBJ1-2; clone_size: -; d_call: -; cdr3_aa: CASGHLGGFYGYTF; cdr3_nt: TGTGCCAGCGGGCACCTAGGGGGTTTCTATGGCTACACCTTC
v_call: TRBV5-6; j_call: TRBJ1-5; clone_size: -; d_call: -; cdr3_aa: CASSLSDTIHQPQHF; cdr3_nt: TGTGCCAGCAGCTTGAGTGACACTATCCATCAGCCCCAGCATTTT
v_call: TRBV19; j_call: TRBJ2-1; clone_size: -; d_call: -; cdr3_aa: CASAGLINEQFF; cdr3_nt: TGTGCCTCGGCGGGACTGATCAATGAGCAGTTCTTC
v_call: TRBV12-5; j_call: TRBJ2-1; clone_size: -; d_call: -; cdr3_aa: CASGWTGYNEQFF; cdr3_nt: TGTGCTAGTGGTTGGACGGGTTACAATGAGCAGTTCTTC